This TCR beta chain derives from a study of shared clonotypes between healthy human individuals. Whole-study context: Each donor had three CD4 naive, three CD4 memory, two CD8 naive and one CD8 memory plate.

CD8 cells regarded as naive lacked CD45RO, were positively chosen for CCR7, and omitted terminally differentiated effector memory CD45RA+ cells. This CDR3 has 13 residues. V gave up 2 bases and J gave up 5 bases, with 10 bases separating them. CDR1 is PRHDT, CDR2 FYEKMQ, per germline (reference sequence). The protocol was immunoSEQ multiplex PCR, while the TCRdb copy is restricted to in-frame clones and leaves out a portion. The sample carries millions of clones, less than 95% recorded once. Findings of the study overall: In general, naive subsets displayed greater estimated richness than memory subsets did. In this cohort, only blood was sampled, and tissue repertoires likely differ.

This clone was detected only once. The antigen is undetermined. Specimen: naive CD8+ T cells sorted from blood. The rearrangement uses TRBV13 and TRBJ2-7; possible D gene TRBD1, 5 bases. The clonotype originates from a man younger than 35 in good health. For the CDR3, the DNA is TGTGCCAGCAGCTTATCCTTCAGGGACGAGCAGTACTTC. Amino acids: CASSLSFRDEQYF.